This T cell receptor (beta chain) was identified in a study of T cells in Graves' hyperthyroidism and ophthalmopathy. A few counts support this clonotype. TCR beta CDR3 region amplification was performed from RNA transcripts. HTBI primers drove first-round RT-PCR of the TCR CDR3. TCRdb analysed the multiplex PCR reads with MiXCR anew, one entry per CDR3 protein. The sample includes roughly 380,000 distinct CDR3 sequences, about 15% of them seen just once. The CDR3 spans 16 residues. V gave up 1 base and J gave up 6 bases, with 19 bases separating them. Germline lookup yields CDR1 SEHNR and CDR2 FQNEAQ (reference sequence).

This rearrangement joins TRBV7-9 to TRBJ2-7, with D unresolved. The sequence was obtained from a woman aged 55-70 years with Graves' hyperthyroidism. The sequencing sample was made of blood. CDR3 protein: CASSLEADPYPREQYF. The CDR3, as DNA: TGTGCCAGCAGCTTAGAGGCGGACCCCTACCCTCGCGAGCAGTACTTC.